Below are 17 T cell receptor beta chains sequenced from a single sample in a study of PD-1 blockade in mismatch repair-deficient tumors. Data came from immunoSEQ multiplex PCR; TCRdb stores just in-frame clones and leaves some out. The sample lists more than 50,000 clones, about 91% occurring once. The source material was peripheral blood, sampled 52 weeks after starting pembrolizumab. The receptors shown here come from an adult with mismatch repair-deficient cancer.

This clone occurred a few times. V gene TRBV4-1 combines with J gene TRBJ2-7; D might be TRBD1 (6 bases). The CDR3 totals 14 residues. Trimming removed 3 bases from V and 7 bases from J, with 16 bases in between. In germline, CDR1 is MGHRA, CDR2 YSYEKL. CDR3 in DNA: TGCGCCAGCAGCCACCGGGACACTCCGTGGGAGCAGTACTTC. This codes for CASSHRDTPWEQYF.

The chain joins TRBV14 to TRBJ2-5; possibly TRBD2 for D (5 bases). The CDR3 runs to 16 residues. CDR1 and CDR2 (germline): SGHDN, FVKESK. Trimming removed 1 base from V and 0 bases from J, with 12 bases in between. The CDR3 protein is CASSQVGERNQETQYF. The CDR3 bases are TGTGCCAGCAGCCAAGTTGGGGAGAGGAACCAAGAGACCCAGTACTTC.

CDR3 residues: CSVVGADSGNTIYF. The CDR3 nucleotides are TGCAGCGTTGTAGGGGCAGACTCTGGAAACACCATATATTTT. The chain uses TRBV29-1 and TRBJ1-3, with D tentatively TRBD1 (5 bases). V lost 4 bases and J 0 bases, leaving 10 bases between the germline ends. Germline V gene data show CDR1 as SQVTM and CDR2 as ANQGSEA. The length of the CDR3 is 14 residues.

The chain recombines TRBV27 with TRBJ2-1; D gene ambiguous. The V gene lost 0 bases and the J gene lost 7 bases, with 4 bases spanning the gap. CDR1 is MNHEY and CDR2 is SMNVEV in the germline V gene (reference sequence). CDR3 length: 12 residues. This CDR3 reads CASSLSGNEQFF. The CDR3 coding sequence is TGTGCCAGCAGTTTATCGGGAAATGAGCAGTTCTTC.

J is TRBJ2-7 and V is TRBV5-1, with 9 bases identical to TRBD1. The CDR3 covers 17 residues. Trimming cost V 3 bases and J 2 bases; bases outside gene matches: 12. From germline, CDR1 is SGHRS and CDR2 YFSETQ. DNA of the CDR3: TGCGCCAGCAGCTCCCGAGGACAGGGGAATCCGCCCTACGAGCAGTACTTC. It is translated as CASSSRGQGNPPYEQYF. The variable domain in full, completed from reference TRBV5-1 and TRBJ2-7, reads KAGVTQTPRYLIKTRGQQVTLSCSPISGHRSVSWYQQTPGQGLQFLFEYFSETQRNKGNFPGRFSGRQFSNSRSEMNVSTLELGDSALYLCASSSRGQGNPPYEQYFGPGTRLTVT.

The V and J genes are TRBV18 and TRBJ2-5; D is possibly TRBD1 (6 bases). The CDR3 consists of 14 residues. V was shortened by 2 bases and J by 0 bases, with 7 bases between the two germline ends. Germline V CDR1 and CDR2: KGHSH, LQKENI. The chain's CDR3 is CASSPWTDQETQYF. CDR3 in DNA: TGTGCCAGCTCACCATGGACAGACCAAGAGACCCAGTACTTC. The full variable domain, with the rest looked up from reference TRBV18 and TRBJ2-5, is NAGVMQNPRHLVRRRGQEARLRCSPMKGHSHVYWYRQLPEEGLKFMVYLQKENIIDESGMPKERFSAEFPKEGPSILRIQQVVRGDSAAYFCASSPWTDQETQYFGPGTRLLVL.

The chain has TRBV30 and TRBJ2-6, with D possibly matching TRBD2 (5 bases). The CDR3 is 14 residues long. Germline V gives CDR1 GTSNPN, CDR2 SVGIG (reference sequence). The V gene lost 2 bases and the J gene lost 0 bases, with 5 bases spanning the gap. The CDR3 region has the DNA TGTGCCTGGAGTAGCGGCTCTGGGGCCAACGTCCTGACTTTC. Its translation is CAWSSGSGANVLTF.

V gene TRBV6-6 combines with J gene TRBJ2-7; 9 bases match TRBD1. V shed 0 bases and J 3 bases; nucleotides not matched to a gene: 6. The CDR3 covers 16 residues. Germline loops: CDR1 MNHNY, CDR2 SVGAGI (reference sequence). CDR3 region: CASSYSGTGNFYEQYF. DNA for the CDR3: TGTGCCAGCAGTTACTCAGGGACAGGGAATTTCTACGAGCAGTACTTC.

This clone was seen a few times. V gene TRBV6-5 combines with J gene TRBJ1-2, with unresolved D. The V end was cut by 6 bases, the J end by 6 bases, with 14 bases between. This CDR3 is 13 amino acids long. Per germline, CDR1 MNHEY and CDR2 SVGAGI. In DNA, the CDR3 is TGTGCCAGCAGACCAGAGGGAGGCGATGGCTACACCTTC. It specifies CASRPEGGDGYTF.

The genes are TRBV6-6 and TRBJ2-7; a weak D match, TRBD1 (6 bases). Trimming left V 8 bases short and J 0 bases short, with 11 bases between. The CDR3 totals 13 residues. The germline CDR1 and CDR2 sequences are MNHNY and SVGAGI (reference sequence). In DNA form, the CDR3 reads TGTGCCAGCTCTCAGGGGAACTCCTACGAGCAGTACTTC. Its protein product is CASSQGNSYEQYF.

V gene TRBV28 combines with J gene TRBJ2-3, with 8 bases identical to TRBD1. This CDR3 region has 16 residues. Trimming at V came to 1 base and at J to 3 bases, leaving 6 bases not matched to a gene. CDR1 and CDR2 (germline): MDHEN, SYDVKM. CDR3 DNA sequence: TGTGCCAGCAGTTTATTCAGGGGGCCAAATACAGATACGCAGTATTTT. Encoded protein: CASSLFRGPNTDTQYF.

The chain combines TRBV29-1 with TRBJ1-3, with 10 bases that match TRBD1. Germline V gene sequence: CDR1 SQVTM, CDR2 ANQGSEA. With 6 bases clipped from V and 0 bases from J, the junction kept 2 bases outside the gene matches. The CDR3 contains 14 residues. In nucleotides, the CDR3 is TGCAGCGTGGGACAGGGGAGCTCTGGAAACACCATATATTTT. Protein: CSVGQGSSGNTIYF.

This rearrangement joins TRBV4-1 to TRBJ2-3; no definite D call. CDR1 and CDR2 from the germline V gene are MGHRA and YSYEKL. This CDR3 is 15 amino acids long. Trimming left V 3 bases short and J 0 bases short, with 10 bases between. The CDR3 reads CASSHLPASTDTQYF. The CDR3 DNA reads as TGCGCCAGCAGCCATCTCCCAGCTAGCACAGATACGCAGTATTTT.

The sample holds one count of this clone. The chain carries TRBV4-3 and TRBJ2-3; D is perhaps TRBD2 (6 bases). This CDR3 is 17 amino acids long. In germline, CDR1 is LGHNA, CDR2 YSLEER. Deletions cut 0 bases from V and 5 bases from J, with 18 bases between. DNA of the CDR3: TGCGCCAGCAGCCAAGAGGAGGGGCGGGAAGTCGGAGATACGCAGTATTTT. Amino acids: CASSQEEGREVGDTQYF.

J is TRBJ1-1 and V is TRBV30; 9 bases match TRBD1. The CDR3 spans 14 residues. Germline loops: CDR1 GTSNPN, CDR2 SVGIG (reference sequence). V lost 7 bases and J lost 0; bases outside the gene matches: 6. DNA of the CDR3: TGTGCCTCGGACAGGGGCGCTTTGAACACTGAAGCTTTCTTT. Translation gives CASDRGALNTEAFF.

The chain is built from TRBV13 and TRBJ1-2, with D unclear. The CDR3 has 13 residues. The ends were cut back, 5 bases at V and 4 bases at J, with 11 bases in the middle. Germline V gene data show CDR1 as PRHDT and CDR2 as FYEKMQ (reference sequence). This chain's CDR3 is CASSPQSVYGYTF. The CDR3 DNA follows: TGTGCCAGCAGCCCCCAGAGCGTCTATGGCTACACCTTC.

The chain uses TRBV15 and TRBJ2-3; 9 bases fit TRBD2. Unmatched junction bases numbered 4, after V lost 0 bases and J lost 3 bases. The germline V gene encodes CDR1 LNHNV and CDR2 YYDKDF (reference sequence). This CDR3 has 16 amino acids. This CDR3 reads CATSRDRGLATDTQYF. The CDR3, as DNA: TGTGCCACCAGCAGAGATCGGGGACTAGCAACAGATACGCAGTATTTT.